These T cell receptor beta chains were read from a single sample in a study of PD-1 and CTLA-4 blockade in melanoma. Produced via immunoSEQ multiplex PCR; TCRdb's table is partial and in-frame only. The sample consists of about 21,000 clones, more than 70% of them appearing once. This specimen was CD8+ T cells from peripheral blood, taken before anti-PD-1 treatment. Source of these receptors: a human donor with melanoma. The CDR3 runs from the conserved cysteine through the conserved F or W. Each record gives: J gene, D gene, V gene, CDR3 length, clone size, CDR3 DNA, CDR3 protein. The D gene is left open where the match is weak. Clone size, where shown, is once, few, many, or a class for clones that have expanded.

j_gene: TRBJ2-1
d_gene: -
v_gene: TRBV14
len: 16
abundance: once
CDR3nt: TGTGCCAGCAGCCAAGTGTTAGGGATGATGTACAATGAGCAGTTCTTC
CDR3aa: CASSQVLGMMYNEQFF

j_gene: TRBJ1-2
d_gene: -
v_gene: TRBV2
len: 13
abundance: -
CDR3nt: TGTGCCAGCAGTGACCGGGCGTTGGATGGCTACACCTTC
CDR3aa: CASSDRALDGYTF

j_gene: TRBJ1-1
d_gene: -
v_gene: TRBV6-1
len: 12
abundance: -
CDR3nt: TGTGCCAGCAGTCCATCGAACACTGAAGCTTTCTTT
CDR3aa: CASSPSNTEAFF

j_gene: TRBJ1-6
d_gene: TRBD1
v_gene: TRBV27
len: 18
abundance: few
CDR3nt: TGTGCCAGCAGTTCCCCCATCCGGGACAGGGGGCCCAATTCACCCCTCCACTTT
CDR3aa: CASSSPIRDRGPNSPLHF

j_gene: TRBJ2-7
d_gene: -
v_gene: TRBV5-6
len: 14
abundance: -
CDR3nt: TGTGCCAGCAGCTTCGGGGTGGGTTACCACGAGCAGTACTTC
CDR3aa: CASSFGVGYHEQYF

j_gene: TRBJ2-1
d_gene: -
v_gene: TRBV9
len: 12
abundance: -
CDR3nt: TGTGCCAGCAGCGTAGAGGGTGGTGAGCAGTTCTTC
CDR3aa: CASSVEGGEQFF

j_gene: TRBJ2-2
d_gene: TRBD1
v_gene: TRBV28
len: 16
abundance: once
CDR3nt: TGTGCCAGCAGTGTCGAGGGACAGGGGGCTATCGGGGAGCTGTTTTTT
CDR3aa: CASSVEGQGAIGELFF

j_gene: TRBJ1-1
d_gene: -
v_gene: TRBV4-3
len: 15
abundance: few
CDR3nt: TGCGCCAGCAGCCAAGAAGAAGGAGGGGCTACTGAAGCTTTCTTT
CDR3aa: CASSQEEGGATEAFF

j_gene: TRBJ2-1
d_gene: TRBD2
v_gene: TRBV13
len: 17
abundance: -
CDR3nt: TGTGCCAGCAGCTTAGACGGGACTAGCGGGGGGTACAATGAGCAGTTCTTC
CDR3aa: CASSLDGTSGGYNEQFF

j_gene: TRBJ1-4
d_gene: TRBD1
v_gene: TRBV6-5
len: 14
abundance: medium-sized
CDR3nt: TGTGCCAGCAACATGGGACAGAAAAATGAAAAACTGTTTTTT
CDR3aa: CASNMGQKNEKLFF

j_gene: TRBJ1-5
d_gene: TRBD1
v_gene: TRBV6-6
len: 14
abundance: -
CDR3nt: TGTGCCAGCAACGGGGGACAGAGAGATCAGCCCCAGCATTTT
CDR3aa: CASNGGQRDQPQHF